A selection of T cell receptor beta chains follows, all from one sample in a study of blood T cell repertoires in COVID-19. TCRdb's table, derived via immunoSEQ multiplex PCR, lists solely in-frame clones and lacks some. This sample carries 29,000 or so clones, roughly nine tenths of them seen once, and the ten largest clones take roughly 4%. Sequenced: peripheral blood. The receptors were sampled from a human donor in a cohort sampled during active COVID-19. The conserved cysteine and the conserved F or W are not part of the CDR3 here.

V,J,CDR3
TRBV6-5,TRBJ2-1,ASSYPGTGYNEQF
TRBV3-1/TRBV3-2,TRBJ2-5,ASSDTPGQETQY
TRBV30,TRBJ2-7,AWSGDIYEQY
TRBV12-5,TRBJ1-5,ASGLERGGPGDNQPQH
TRBV20-1,TRBJ2-3,SASATSGGARD
TRBV5-4,TRBJ2-1,ASSWPPGGQNEQF
TRBV30,TRBJ1-6,AWTLPRRNGAPLH
TRBV6-2/TRBV6-3,TRBJ1-1,ASSYPTGLMNTEAF
TRBV9,TRBJ2-1,ASSYSLGGDEQF
TRBV30,TRBJ2-5,AWSGSDYKSQY
TRBV4-1,TRBJ1-1,ASSQDPDSYTEAF
TRBV3-1/TRBV3-2,TRBJ2-7,ASSRHAGAGLDEQY
TRBV9,TRBJ2-1,ASSGGTAAYNEQF
TRBV10-3,TRBJ2-1,AISESQGSYNEQF
TRBV12-3/TRBV12-4,TRBJ1-1,ASSDRTNTEAF
TRBV6-6,TRBJ1-3,ASSTGQGRNTIY
TRBV7-9,TRBJ1-1,ASSPGWDTEAF
TRBV21-1,TRBJ2-5,ASSKAKGEEETQY
TRBV11-2,TRBJ2-3,ASSSSPTGFSTDTQY
TRBV5-8,TRBJ1-1,AARPGKGMAEAF
TRBV10-3,TRBJ2-3,AISGGQRTDTQY
TRBV5-6,TRBJ2-5,ASSIGTMEETQY
TRBV29-1,TRBJ1-1,SVGEQGSEAF
TRBV30,TRBJ1-2,AWSGGSSGYT
TRBV28,TRBJ1-2,ASSPEGQGYVGYT
TRBV7-9,TRBJ1-4,ASSPDSNNEKLF
TRBV5-8,TRBJ2-3,ASSARQGGSTDTQY
TRBV4-1,TRBJ2-7,ASSPGLLSYEQY
TRBV18,TRBJ2-3,ASSPPILAGNTDTQY
TRBV6-5,TRBJ2-7,ASSGDRGQYEQY
TRBV5-1,TRBJ2-3,ASSSRRMTSSTDTQY
TRBV6-5,TRBJ1-2,ASRLTGGHGYT
TRBV11-2,TRBJ2-3,ASSWLRGTVDTQY
TRBV5-6,TRBJ1-1,ASSLRGVKAF
TRBV6-2/TRBV6-3,TRBJ2-3,ASSPRRTSGFADTQY
TRBV7-2,TRBJ2-1,ASSPRVVAGGLNEQF
TRBV9,TRBJ2-3,ASSARLGLTDTQY
TRBV6-2/TRBV6-3,TRBJ1-6,ASSNGGGSPLH
TRBV13,TRBJ1-2,ASTLAGPYGYT
TRBV3-1/TRBV3-2,TRBJ2-5,ASGTSGEETQY
TRBV15,TRBJ2-1,ATSRDSHPTGNNEQF